This TCR beta chain was captured in a study of regulatory T cells in long-lasting Graves disease. Study information: Newly diagnosed Graves' patients took antithyroid drugs under 3 months. General observations from the study: The sample size was small, and this may have reduced accuracy.

This clonotype was seen many times. Its specificity is not known. Time point specified: newly diagnosed GD, antithyroid drugs for less than 3 months. Scientists built the TCR library using RNA that was extracted from PBMCs. Clinicians diagnosed Graves' disease using American Thyroid Association guidelines. The authors built TCR beta libraries using iRepertoire HTBI primers and Arm-PCR of CDR3 regions. Via MiXCR, TCRdb re-called the multiplex PCR reads, giving one row per CDR3 protein. The profile shows 350,000 to 400,000 distinct CDR3 sequences, 15% to 18% of them singletons. This clonotype originated in a female donor with Graves disease. The sequenced sample was peripheral blood mononuclear cells (PBMCs), obtained at new diagnosis, from a patient treated with antithyroid drugs.

Here the CDR3 reads CAIVVGYGLAGGPSNHKSYEQYF. In nucleotides, the CDR3 is TGTGCCATCGTGGTAGGGTACGGACTAGCGGGAGGGCCGTCAAACCACAAATCCTACGAGCAGTACTTC. V and J are TRBV27 and TRBJ2-7; 15 nucleotides line up with TRBD2. The germline gives CDR1 MNHEY, CDR2 SMNVEV (reference sequence). The CDR3 runs 23 residues. The V and J ends lost 10 bases and 1 base, in that order; junction bases with no gene match: 29.